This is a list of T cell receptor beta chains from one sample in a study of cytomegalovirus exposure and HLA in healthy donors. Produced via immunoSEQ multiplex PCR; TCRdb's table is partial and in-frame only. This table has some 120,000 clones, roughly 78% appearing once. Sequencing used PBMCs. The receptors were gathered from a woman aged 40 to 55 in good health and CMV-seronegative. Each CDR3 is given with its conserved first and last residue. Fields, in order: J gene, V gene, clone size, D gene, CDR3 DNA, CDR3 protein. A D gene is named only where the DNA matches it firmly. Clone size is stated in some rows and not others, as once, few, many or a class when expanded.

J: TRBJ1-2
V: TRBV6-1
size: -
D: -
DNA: TGTGCCAGCAGGGGGCTTGGAAGTTCCTATGGCTACACCTTC
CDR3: CASRGLGSSYGYTF

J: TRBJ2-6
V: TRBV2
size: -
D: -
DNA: TGTGCCAGCAGCGTACAGGGACCTGGGGCCAACGGCCTGACTTTC
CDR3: CASSVQGPGANGLTF

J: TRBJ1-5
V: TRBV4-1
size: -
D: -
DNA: TGCGCCAGCAGCCAAGATGGAGGGCAGCCCCAGCATTTT
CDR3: CASSQDGGQPQHF

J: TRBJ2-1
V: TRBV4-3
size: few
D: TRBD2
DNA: TGCGCCAGCAGCCAAGGGTCGGGAGGAAACAATGAGCAGTTCTTC
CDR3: CASSQGSGGNNEQFF

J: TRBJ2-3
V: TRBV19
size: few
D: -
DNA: TGTGCCAGTAGTAGAGGACAGGGAGGGGATACGCAGTATTTT
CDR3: CASSRGQGGDTQYF

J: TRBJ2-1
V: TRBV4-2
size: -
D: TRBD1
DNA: TGTGCCAGCAGCCAAGCAAGGGACAGGGGCGTGACGAATTACAATGAGCAGTTCTTC
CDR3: CASSQARDRGVTNYNEQFF

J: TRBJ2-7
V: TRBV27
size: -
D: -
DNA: TGTGCCAGCAGTCCACAGGGATACGAGCAGTACTTC
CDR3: CASSPQGYEQYF

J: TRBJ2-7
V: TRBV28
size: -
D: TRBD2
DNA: TGTGCCAGCAGTCTTAAGTTGAGACTAGCCTCCTACGAGCAGTACTTC
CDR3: CASSLKLRLASYEQYF

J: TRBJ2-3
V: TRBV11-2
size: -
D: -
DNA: TGTGCCAGCAGCTTACCCCGGGGTGAGGTCTCAGATACGCAGTATTTT
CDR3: CASSLPRGEVSDTQYF

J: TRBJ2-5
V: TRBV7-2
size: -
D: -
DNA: TGTGCCAGCAGCCAGGGGAGTGGGGGTGGGGAGACCCAGTACTTC
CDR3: CASSQGSGGGETQYF

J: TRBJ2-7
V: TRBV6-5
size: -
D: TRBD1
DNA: TGTGCCAGCAGTTCGCTAGAGGGGGCGTACGAGCAGTACTTC
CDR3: CASSSLEGAYEQYF

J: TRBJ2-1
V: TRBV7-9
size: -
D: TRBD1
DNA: TGTGCCAGCAGCTTAGCCCGGGACAGGGTTCCCCATGAGCAGTTCTTC
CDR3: CASSLARDRVPHEQFF

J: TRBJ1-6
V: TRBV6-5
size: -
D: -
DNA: TGTGCCAGCAGTTTAGGGGGAGAGTCACCCCTCCACTTT
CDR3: CASSLGGESPLHF

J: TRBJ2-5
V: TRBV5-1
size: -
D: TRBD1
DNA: TGCGCCAGCAGCAGAGGACAGGGGGCAGAAGAGACCCAGTACTTC
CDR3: CASSRGQGAEETQYF

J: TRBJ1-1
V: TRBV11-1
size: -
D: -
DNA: TGTGCCAGCAGACAGAACCAGGGCCACACTGAAGCTTTCTTT
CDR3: CASRQNQGHTEAFF

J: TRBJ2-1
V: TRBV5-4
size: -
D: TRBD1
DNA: TGTGCCAGCAGCTTGGCGGTCTCCCGGGACAGGGGGCACAATGAGCAGTTCTTC
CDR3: CASSLAVSRDRGHNEQFF

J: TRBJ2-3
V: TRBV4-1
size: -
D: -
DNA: TGCGCCAGCAGCCAGCCCACGCAGGGTGGTACGCAGTATTTT
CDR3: CASSQPTQGGTQYF

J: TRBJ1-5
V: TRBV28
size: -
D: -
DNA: TGTGCCAGCACTCGCCCGCGGGGAGGGAATCAGCCCCAGCATTTT
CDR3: CASTRPRGGNQPQHF

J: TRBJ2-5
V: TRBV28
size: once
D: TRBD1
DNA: TGTGCCAGCAGTTCCACGGGACAGGGACAAGAGACCCAGTACTTC
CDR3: CASSSTGQGQETQYF

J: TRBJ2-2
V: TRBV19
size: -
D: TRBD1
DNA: TGTGCCAGTAGCCCGACAGGGGGCTCCGGGGAGCTGTTTTTT
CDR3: CASSPTGGSGELFF